The text below deals with one TCR beta chain. Trimming took 4 bases from V and 2 from J, leaving 29 bases between them. The CDR3 consists of 20 residues. CDR1 and CDR2 from the germline V gene are LGHDT and YNNKEL (reference sequence). Original processing notes: Nucleated cell counts were estimated from reference gene primer amplification. Some clones are missing from TCRdb's copy, which holds only in-frame ones; the method was immunoSEQ multiplex PCR. The DNA gave D and trimming, while V, J and clone size come from that table. This table holds more than 85,000 clones, more than 75% found once. The sample is drawn from a study of blood T cell repertoires in COVID-19. In the study overall: Samples representing acute and convalescent COVID-19 were sourced from the United States, Italy and Spain. PBMCs, B-cell-depleted T cells, or T cells provided the cDNA or gDNA that made up the material.

This TCR derives from a man in his 60s with active or convalescent COVID-19. The sequenced material came from peripheral blood. The rearrangement uses TRBV3-1 (or the pseudogene TRBV3-2) and TRBJ2-5; weak D call: TRBD1 (6 bases). The CDR3, as DNA: TGTGCCAGCAGCCTCTACCCGGACAGAGCCCGGACTTCTCGGCAAGAGACCCAGTACTTC. As protein: CASSLYPDRARTSRQETQYF.